Listed below are T cell receptor beta chains from one sample, sequenced in a study of cytomegalovirus exposure and HLA in healthy donors. TCRdb keeps only in-frame clones here, not all; method: immunoSEQ multiplex PCR. This sample carries about 190,000 clones, 70% to 80% of them seen once, and the ten largest clones take about 1.4%. Sequencing was carried out using PBMCs. Source of these receptors: a woman aged 50 to 65 in good health and CMV-seronegative. CDR3s include the opening cysteine and the closing phenylalanine or tryptophan. The order of the fields is CDR3 protein, CDR3 DNA, V gene, J gene, D gene. D genes are given only for firm matches.

cdr3_aa: CASSFRREGEQFF
cdr3_nt: TGTGCCAGCAGCTTCAGGCGGGAGGGTGAGCAGTTCTTC
v_call: TRBV11-2
j_call: TRBJ2-1
d_call: TRBD2

cdr3_aa: CASSAWREHTQYF
cdr3_nt: TGTGCCAGCAGCGCGTGGCGGGAACATACGCAGTATTTT
v_call: TRBV11-2
j_call: TRBJ2-3
d_call: .

cdr3_aa: CASSEVPGGGHEQYF
cdr3_nt: TGTGCCAGCAGTGAAGTACCAGGGGGCGGCCACGAGCAGTACTTC
v_call: TRBV2
j_call: TRBJ2-7
d_call: TRBD1

cdr3_aa: CASSQESYQPQHF
cdr3_nt: TGTGCCAGCAGCCAAGAGAGCTATCAGCCCCAGCATTTT
v_call: TRBV14
j_call: TRBJ1-5
d_call: .

cdr3_aa: CASSRLAGAIQETQYF
cdr3_nt: TGCGCCAGCAGCAGGCTAGCGGGGGCGATCCAAGAGACCCAGTACTTC
v_call: TRBV5-1
j_call: TRBJ2-5
d_call: TRBD2

cdr3_aa: CASSLRLQAGGTDTQYF
cdr3_nt: TGTGCCAGCAGCTTAAGGCTTCAAGCGGGGGGGACAGATACGCAGTATTTT
v_call: TRBV7-9
j_call: TRBJ2-3
d_call: TRBD2

cdr3_aa: CASSQDKAGGNTIYF
cdr3_nt: TGCGCCAGCAGCCAAGATAAGGCAGGGGGAAACACCATATATTTT
v_call: TRBV4-3
j_call: TRBJ1-3
d_call: .

cdr3_aa: CASSAGGEYGYTF
cdr3_nt: TGTGCCAGTAGCGCAGGGGGAGAATATGGCTACACCTTC
v_call: TRBV19
j_call: TRBJ1-2
d_call: TRBD1

cdr3_aa: CASSLRTSGYEQYF
cdr3_nt: TGCGCCAGCAGCTTACGGACTAGCGGCTACGAGCAGTACTTC
v_call: TRBV5-1
j_call: TRBJ2-7
d_call: TRBD2

cdr3_aa: CASSVGDSGGFSYEQYF
cdr3_nt: TGTGCCAGCAGCGTAGGTGATAGCGGGGGCTTCTCCTACGAGCAGTACTTC
v_call: TRBV9
j_call: TRBJ2-7
d_call: TRBD2

cdr3_aa: CASSLQGATDTQYF
cdr3_nt: TGTGCCAGCAGCTTACAGGGGGCCACAGATACGCAGTATTTT
v_call: TRBV7-2
j_call: TRBJ2-3
d_call: TRBD1

cdr3_aa: CASSLVGADTQYF
cdr3_nt: TGTGCCAGCAGTTTAGTGGGAGCAGATACGCAGTATTTT
v_call: TRBV28
j_call: TRBJ2-3
d_call: .

cdr3_aa: CASSTNRGRGETQYF
cdr3_nt: TGTGCCAGCAGTACAAACAGGGGAAGAGGGGAGACCCAGTACTTC
v_call: TRBV7-2
j_call: TRBJ2-5
d_call: TRBD1